The 25 T cell receptor beta chains below all came from one sample that was sequenced in a study of siplizumab effects on memory and regulatory T cells. Clones were sequenced by immunoSEQ multiplex PCR, and TCRdb holds only the in-frame ones, with some missing. The sample has more than 85,000 clones; about 92% are singletons. Sequences were obtained from CD4+ T cells sorted from blood. The receptors here all came from a human donor in good health.

The chain combines TRBV27 with TRBJ1-5; no firm D call. Trimming took off 3 bases at V and 2 bases at J, with 11 bases between the two ends. Germline V gene lookup returns CDR1 MNHEY and CDR2 SMNVEV (reference sequence). This CDR3 is 15 amino acids long. Here the CDR3 reads CASSFSERGNQPQHF. As DNA, the CDR3 is TGTGCCAGCAGTTTTTCGGAACGGGGCAATCAGCCCCAGCATTTT.

The rearrangement uses TRBV14 and TRBJ1-1, with unresolved D. V was pared by 0 bases and J by 5 bases, with 10 bases between. The germline CDR1 and CDR2 sequences are SGHDN and FVKESK. The CDR3 covers 14 residues. For the CDR3, the DNA is TGTGCCAGCAGCCAAGATCTCGCGGGAACTGAAGCTTTCTTT. This gives the protein CASSQDLAGTEAFF.

The V and J genes are TRBV5-4 and TRBJ2-5, with a weak D call TRBD2 (5 bases). The CDR3 consists of 16 residues. The V gene's germline CDR1 is SGHNT and CDR2 YYREEE (reference sequence). V lost 3 bases, J lost 5 bases, and 20 bases lay in between. CDR3 DNA: TGTGCCAGCAGCTCGTTTACGGACCCCAGAGGGGAGACCCAGTACTTC. This sequence encodes CASSSFTDPRGETQYF.

This chain connects TRBV10-3 to TRBJ2-3, with 8 bases aligning to TRBD1. This CDR3 is built from 14 residues. V shed 6 bases, J shed 6 bases, and the junction held 8 bases outside the gene matches. Germline V lookup: CDR1 ENHRY, CDR2 SYGVKD. The CDR3 DNA sequence: TGTGCCATCAGAAACGGACAGGGTAGCGATACGCAGTATTTT. It yields the protein CAIRNGQGSDTQYF.

This clone has more than one count but fewer than ten. The chain joins TRBV27 to TRBJ1-2; D not certain. The CDR3 extends over 13 amino acids. Germline V CDR1 and CDR2: MNHEY, SMNVEV (reference sequence). Trimming shortened V by 0 bases and J by 5 bases, and 7 bases separated the two germline ends. This CDR3 reads CASSLSGTYGYTF. CDR3 in DNA: TGTGCCAGCAGTTTATCCGGAACTTATGGCTACACCTTC.

The count of this clone is one. V is TRBV11-3 and J is TRBJ2-7, with TRBD2 matching 10 bases. The germline CDR1 and CDR2 sequences are SGHNT and YENEEA. The CDR3 has 15 amino acids. V lost 8 bases, J lost 4 bases, and 11 bases stayed unmatched. The CDR3 spells CASSGASGGSYEQYF. The CDR3 DNA reads as TGTGCCAGCTCGGGGGCTAGCGGGGGTTCTTACGAGCAGTACTTC.

This chain links TRBV7-2 with TRBJ2-7, with D perhaps TRBD2 (5 bases). V lost 7 bases, J lost 5 bases, and 12 bases lay in between. The CDR3 totals 12 residues. From germline, CDR1 is SGHTA and CDR2 FQGNSA. The CDR3 DNA sequence: TGTGCCAGCACCGCGGGCCCCCACGAGCAGTACTTC. Translated, it gives CASTAGPHEQYF.

The chain has TRBV5-1 and TRBJ1-2; D gene uncertain. The germline V gene has CDR1 SGHRS and CDR2 YFSETQ. V was trimmed by 1 base and J by 4 bases, leaving 11 bases between them. The CDR3 is 14 amino acids. CDR3 in amino acids: CASSLQELSYGYTF. The DNA of the CDR3 is TGCGCCAGCAGCTTGCAGGAACTCAGCTATGGCTACACCTTC.

CDR3 DNA sequence: TGTGCCAGCTTAGGGACAGGGCTCACCGGGGAGCTGTTTTTT. Translation gives CASLGTGLTGELFF. V gene TRBV11-3 combines with J gene TRBJ2-2; TRBD1 agrees at 9 bases. The germline gives CDR1 SGHNT, CDR2 YENEEA. The CDR3 totals 14 residues. Trimming removed 8 bases from V and 4 bases from J; junction bases left unmatched: 5.

This chain links TRBV6-6 with TRBJ2-3; 9 nucleotides match TRBD1. Germline V CDR1 and CDR2: MNHNY, SVGAGI (reference sequence). The ends lost 5 bases at V and 5 bases at J; junction bases unmatched: 11. This CDR3 is built from 16 residues. The CDR3 DNA reads as TGTGCCAGCAGTATAACAGGGGGCGAGGTCGGAGATACGCAGTATTTT. It codes for CASSITGGEVGDTQYF.

This chain links TRBV18 with TRBJ1-1, with a weak D call TRBD1 (5 bases). This CDR3 has 14 residues. In germline, CDR1 is KGHSH, CDR2 LQKENI. Between the trimmed V and J ends, which lost 6 bases and 0 bases, there was a span of 11 bases. The CDR3 here is CASSRQLMNTEAFF. Written as DNA, the CDR3 is TGTGCCAGCTCGCGACAGCTTATGAACACTGAAGCTTTCTTT.

The chain uses TRBV6-1 and TRBJ2-7, with a weak D call TRBD2 (5 bases). V lost 6 bases and J 0 bases, leaving 12 bases between the germline ends. CDR1 and CDR2 from the germline V gene are MNHNS and SASEGT. This CDR3 spans 14 amino acids. CDR3 residues: CASRLAPSSYEQYF. For the CDR3, the DNA is TGTGCCAGCAGATTAGCGCCATCCTCCTACGAGCAGTACTTC.

This CDR3 is CASSQVTKNQPQHF. Written as DNA, the CDR3 is TGCGCCAGCAGCCAAGTAACAAAAAATCAGCCCCAGCATTTT. The chain has TRBV4-1 and TRBJ1-5, with D unresolved. The V and J ends lost 1 base and 4 bases respectively, with 8 bases between them. This CDR3 is built from 14 residues. Germline CDR1 reads MGHRA; CDR2 reads YSYEKL.

The chain combines TRBV19 with TRBJ2-3; possibly TRBD1 or TRBD2 for D (6 bases each). V was shortened by 3 bases and J by 0 bases, with 13 bases between the two germline ends. CDR1 LNHDA and CDR2 SQIVND come from the germline V gene (reference sequence). The CDR3 contains 16 residues. The CDR3, as DNA: TGTGCCAGTAGTATGCGGAGGGGGAGGAGCACAGATACGCAGTATTTT. It specifies CASSMRRGRSTDTQYF.

This clone was counted a single time. This chain links TRBV25-1 with TRBJ2-5; unclear D gene. V lost 5 bases to trimming and J lost 3 bases, with 10 bases between them. CDR1 is MGHDK and CDR2 is SYGVNS in the germline V gene. This CDR3 is 13 amino acids long. In nucleotides, the CDR3 is TGTGCCAGCAGTAATCTTGGGGAAGAGACCCAGTACTTC. Translated: CASSNLGEETQYF.

The chain has TRBV6-1 and TRBJ1-1, with 9 bases matching TRBD1. Germline lookup yields CDR1 MNHNS and CDR2 SASEGT. Trimming cost V 5 bases and J 3 bases; bases outside gene matches: 4. This CDR3 region has 14 residues. Written as DNA, the CDR3 is TGTGCCAGCAGTCACAGGGGGCTCTACACTGAAGCTTTCTTT. Protein product: CASSHRGLYTEAFF.

V gene TRBV5-1 combines with J gene TRBJ2-1, with D perhaps matching TRBD1 (5 bases). The CDR3 has 14 amino acids. Trimming took off 0 bases at V and 6 bases at J, with 10 bases between the two ends. Germline V gene lookup returns CDR1 SGHRS and CDR2 YFSETQ. CDR3: CASSLVRATNEQFF. In nucleotides, the CDR3 is TGCGCCAGCAGCTTGGTCAGGGCCACCAATGAGCAGTTCTTC.

The chain joins TRBV30 to TRBJ2-7, with 7 positions matching TRBD1. CDR3 size: 15 residues. J was trimmed by 3 bases and V by 3 bases; bases with no gene match: 11. CDR1 is GTSNPN, CDR2 SVGIG, per germline (reference sequence). CDR3 nucleotide sequence: TGTGCCTGGAGAATTAGGGCTGGACAGGTCTACGAGCAGTACTTC. It translates to CAWRIRAGQVYEQYF. The full variable domain, with the rest looked up from reference TRBV30 and TRBJ2-7, is SQTIHQWPATLVQPVGSPLSLECTVEGTSNPNLYWYRQAAGRGLQLLFYSVGIGQISSEVPQNLSASRPQDRQFILSSKKLLLSDSGFYLCAWRIRAGQVYEQYFGPGTRLTVT.

The rearrangement joins TRBV2 to TRBJ2-7; D call uncertain. The V and J ends lost 4 bases and 0 bases respectively, with 13 bases between them. CDR1 SNHLY and CDR2 FYNNEI come from the germline V gene. There are 15 residues in the CDR3. Here the CDR3 DNA reads TGTGCCAGCAGTGCGAGGCTTTTGAGCTCCTACGAGCAGTACTTC. It codes for CASSARLLSSYEQYF.

V usage is TRBV6-6 and J usage is TRBJ2-7, with D hard to call. Germline V gene lookup returns CDR1 MNHNY and CDR2 SVGAGI (reference sequence). The CDR3 has 11 residues. V shed 6 bases and J shed 0 bases, with 3 bases lying between them. CDR3 amino acids: CASSPSYEQYF. The CDR3 coding sequence is TGTGCCAGCAGCCCCTCCTACGAGCAGTACTTC.

The rearrangement joins TRBV7-8 to TRBJ2-7; D is ambiguous. The CDR3 is 15 residues long. Germline loops: CDR1 SGHVS, CDR2 FQNEAQ. V was shortened by 1 base and J by 3 bases, with 13 bases between the two germline ends. The CDR3 loop is CASSLVGQQHYEQYF. Here the CDR3 DNA reads TGTGCCAGCAGCTTAGTGGGCCAGCAGCACTACGAGCAGTACTTC.

The gene calls are TRBV6-1 and TRBJ2-1; 12 bases are a match to TRBD2. Germline V gene lookup returns CDR1 MNHNS and CDR2 SASEGT. The CDR3 sequence is 15 residues long. V lost 6 bases and J lost 7; bases outside the gene matches: 7. Here the CDR3 reads CASSSLAGGLNEQFF. The CDR3 region has the DNA TGTGCCAGCAGCTCCCTAGCGGGGGGGCTTAATGAGCAGTTCTTC.

This chain uses TRBV30 with TRBJ1-2; D unclear. The germline gives CDR1 GTSNPN, CDR2 SVGIG (reference sequence). This CDR3 is built from 12 residues. V lost 0 bases, J lost 8 bases, and 10 bases lay in between. This CDR3 is CAWSVAGGGYTF. CDR3 DNA sequence: TGTGCCTGGAGTGTAGCGGGCGGAGGCTACACCTTC.

V usage is TRBV5-1 and J usage is TRBJ1-5, with 7 positions matching TRBD1. Germline-derived CDR1 and CDR2 are SGHRS and YFSETQ. The junction had 5 bases not matched to a gene; V was cut back by 4 bases and J by 4 bases. This CDR3 spans 14 amino acids. The CDR3 here is CASSPGQENQPQHF. The CDR3 DNA reads TGCGCCAGCAGCCCCGGACAGGAAAATCAGCCCCAGCATTTT.

The genes are TRBV11-3 and TRBJ1-6; D not resolved. Germline lookup yields CDR1 SGHNT and CDR2 YENEEA. V lost 1 base, J lost 4 bases, and 5 bases lay in between. The CDR3 runs to 14 residues. CDR3 bases: TGTGCCAGCAGCTTAGCCCAATATAATTCACCCCTCCACTTT. It is translated as CASSLAQYNSPLHF.